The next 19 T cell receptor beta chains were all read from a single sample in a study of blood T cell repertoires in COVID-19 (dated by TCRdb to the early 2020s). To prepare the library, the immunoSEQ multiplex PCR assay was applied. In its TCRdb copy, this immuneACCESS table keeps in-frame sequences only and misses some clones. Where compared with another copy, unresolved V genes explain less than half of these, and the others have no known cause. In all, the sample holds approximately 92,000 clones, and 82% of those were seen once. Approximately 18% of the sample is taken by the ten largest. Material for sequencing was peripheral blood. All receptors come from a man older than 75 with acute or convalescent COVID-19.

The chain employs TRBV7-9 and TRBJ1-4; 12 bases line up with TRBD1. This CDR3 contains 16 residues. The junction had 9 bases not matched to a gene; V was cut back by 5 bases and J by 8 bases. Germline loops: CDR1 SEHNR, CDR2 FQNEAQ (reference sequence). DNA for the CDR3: TGTGCCAGCAGCCCATTCCGCGGGACAGGGGGCGAAAAACTGTTTTTT. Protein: CASSPFRGTGGEKLFF.

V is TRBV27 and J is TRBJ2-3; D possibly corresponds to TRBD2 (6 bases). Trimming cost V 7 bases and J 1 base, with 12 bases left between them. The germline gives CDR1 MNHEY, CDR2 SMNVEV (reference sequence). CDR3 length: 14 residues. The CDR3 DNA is TGTGCCAGCATCTCCTCGGGAGGCACAGATACGCAGTATTTT. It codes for CASISSGGTDTQYF.

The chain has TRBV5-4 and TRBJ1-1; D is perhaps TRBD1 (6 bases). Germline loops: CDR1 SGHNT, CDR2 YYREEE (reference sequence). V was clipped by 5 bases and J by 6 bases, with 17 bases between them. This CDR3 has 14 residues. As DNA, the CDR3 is TGTGCCAGCAGTTACCTTACAGGGAGCTCTGAAGCTTTCTTT. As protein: CASSYLTGSSEAFF.

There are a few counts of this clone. This chain's CDR3 is CASSLSWEQGANGYTF. For the CDR3, the DNA is TGTGCCAGCAGCTTAAGTTGGGAACAGGGGGCAAATGGCTACACCTTC. The rearrangement uses TRBV7-9 and TRBJ1-2; 9 bases map to TRBD1. Trimming cost V 2 bases and J 6 bases; bases outside gene matches: 10. The germline V gene encodes CDR1 SEHNR and CDR2 FQNEAQ (reference sequence). The CDR3 is made up of 16 amino acids. The full variable domain, completed using reference TRBV7-9 and TRBJ1-2, is DTGVSQNPRHKITKRGQNVTFRCDPISEHNRLYWYRQTLGQGPEFLTYFQNEAQLEKSRLLSDRFSAERPKGSFSTLEIQRTEQGDSAMYLCASSLSWEQGANGYTFGSGTRLTVV.

Here the CDR3 DNA reads TGCGCCAGCAGCCACGTGACAGGGGGAGTTGGGGGCTACACCTTC. Translated: CASSHVTGGVGGYTF. The rearrangement links TRBV4-3 to TRBJ1-2; 9 bases fit TRBD1. The V and J ends lost 3 bases and 8 bases, in that order; junction bases with no gene match: 10. The length of the CDR3 is 15 residues. The germline V gene encodes CDR1 LGHNA and CDR2 YSLEER.

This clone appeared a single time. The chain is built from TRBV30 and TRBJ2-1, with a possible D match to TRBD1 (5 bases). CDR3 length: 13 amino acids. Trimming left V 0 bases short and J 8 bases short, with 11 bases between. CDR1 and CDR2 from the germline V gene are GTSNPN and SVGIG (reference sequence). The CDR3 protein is CAWSVRGPYEQFF. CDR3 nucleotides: TGTGCCTGGAGTGTAAGGGGCCCTTATGAGCAGTTCTTC.

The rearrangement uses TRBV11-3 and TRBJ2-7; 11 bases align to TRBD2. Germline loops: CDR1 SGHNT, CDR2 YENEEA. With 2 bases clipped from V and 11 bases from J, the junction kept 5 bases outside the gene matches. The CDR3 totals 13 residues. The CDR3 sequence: CASSLNTSGRKYF. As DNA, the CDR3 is TGTGCCAGCAGCTTAAACACTAGCGGGAGAAAGTACTTC.

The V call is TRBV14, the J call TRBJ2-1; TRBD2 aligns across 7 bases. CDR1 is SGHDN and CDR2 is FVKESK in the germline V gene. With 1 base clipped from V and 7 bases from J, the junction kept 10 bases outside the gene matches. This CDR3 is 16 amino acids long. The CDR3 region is CASSQVLPSGPNEQFF. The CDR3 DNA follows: TGTGCCAGCAGCCAAGTTTTACCTAGCGGCCCAAATGAGCAGTTCTTC.

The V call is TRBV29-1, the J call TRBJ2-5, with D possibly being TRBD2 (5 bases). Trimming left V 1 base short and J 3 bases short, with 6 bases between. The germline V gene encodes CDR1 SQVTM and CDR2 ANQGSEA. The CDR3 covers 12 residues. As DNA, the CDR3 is TGCAGCGTTGAAGTCGGGGAAGAGACCCAGTACTTC. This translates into CSVEVGEETQYF.

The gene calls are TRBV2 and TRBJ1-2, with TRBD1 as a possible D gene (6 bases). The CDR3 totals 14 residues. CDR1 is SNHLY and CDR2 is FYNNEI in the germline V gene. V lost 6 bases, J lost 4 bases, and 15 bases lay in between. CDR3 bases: TGTGCCAGCAGCGCAGGGGACGGTGTCTATGGCTACACCTTC. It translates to CASSAGDGVYGYTF.

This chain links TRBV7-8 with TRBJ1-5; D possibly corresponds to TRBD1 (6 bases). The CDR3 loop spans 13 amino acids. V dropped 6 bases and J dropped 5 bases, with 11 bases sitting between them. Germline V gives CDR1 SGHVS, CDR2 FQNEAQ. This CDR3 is CASSLQGHQPQHF. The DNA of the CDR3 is TGTGCCAGCAGTTTACAGGGTCATCAGCCCCAGCATTTT.

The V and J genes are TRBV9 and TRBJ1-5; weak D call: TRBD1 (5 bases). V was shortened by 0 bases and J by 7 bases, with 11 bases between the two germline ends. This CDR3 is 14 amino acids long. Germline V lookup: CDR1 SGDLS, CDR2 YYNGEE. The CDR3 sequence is CASSVEEGLQPQHF. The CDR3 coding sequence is TGTGCCAGCAGCGTAGAGGAGGGGCTGCAGCCCCAGCATTTT.

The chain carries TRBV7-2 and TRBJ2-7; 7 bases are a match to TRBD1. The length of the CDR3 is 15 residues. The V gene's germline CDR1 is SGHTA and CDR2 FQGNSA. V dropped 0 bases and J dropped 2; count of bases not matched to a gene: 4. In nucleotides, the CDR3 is TGTGCCAGCAGCTTAGCGCAGACAGGGACCTACGAGCAGTACTTC. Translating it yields CASSLAQTGTYEQYF. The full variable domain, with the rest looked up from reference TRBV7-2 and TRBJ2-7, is GAGVSQSPSNKVTEKGKDVELRCDPISGHTALYWYRQSLGQGLEFLIYFQGNSAPDKSGLPSDRFSAERTGGSVSTLTIQRTQQEDSAVYLCASSLAQTGTYEQYFGPGTRLTVT.

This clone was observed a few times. Here the CDR3 DNA reads TGTGCCAGCAGCCAAACTGGGGCCACTAATGAAAAACTGTTTTTT. Its translation is CASSQTGATNEKLFF. V and J are TRBV3-1 (or the pseudogene TRBV3-2) and TRBJ1-4; tentative D call: TRBD1 (5 bases). Germline values: CDR1 LGHDT, CDR2 YNNKEL (reference sequence). Trimming left V 2 bases short and J 2 bases short, with 9 bases between. This CDR3 is 15 amino acids long.

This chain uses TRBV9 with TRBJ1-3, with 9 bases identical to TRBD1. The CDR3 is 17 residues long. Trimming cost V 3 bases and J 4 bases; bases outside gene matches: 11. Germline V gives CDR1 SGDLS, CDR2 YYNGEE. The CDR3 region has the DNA TGTGCCAGCAGCGCCTCCGGGACAGGGATTCAAGGAAACACCATATATTTT. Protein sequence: CASSASGTGIQGNTIYF.

The CDR3 region has the DNA TGTGCCAGCACCCCGGGGGACCTAGCGGGAGTGGGGGAGCTGTTTTTT. This gives the protein CASTPGDLAGVGELFF. V is TRBV11-2 and J is TRBJ2-2; 10 bases are shared with TRBD2. The CDR3 contains 16 residues. The germline CDR1 and CDR2 sequences are SGHAT and FQNNGV. Trimming took 7 bases from V and 8 from J; bases not matched to a gene: 13.

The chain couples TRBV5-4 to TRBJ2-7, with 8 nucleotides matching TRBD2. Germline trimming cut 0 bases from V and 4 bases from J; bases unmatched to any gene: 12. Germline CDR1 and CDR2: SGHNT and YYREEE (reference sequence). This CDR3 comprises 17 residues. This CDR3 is CASSLGRGSGSWYEQYF. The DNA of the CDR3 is TGTGCCAGCAGCTTGGGACGGGGGAGCGGGAGTTGGTACGAGCAGTACTTC.

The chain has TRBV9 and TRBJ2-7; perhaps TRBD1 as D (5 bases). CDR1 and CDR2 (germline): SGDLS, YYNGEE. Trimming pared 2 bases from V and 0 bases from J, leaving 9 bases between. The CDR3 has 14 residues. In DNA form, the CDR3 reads TGTGCCAGCAGCGTCACGGACACCTCCTACGAGCAGTACTTC. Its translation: CASSVTDTSYEQYF.

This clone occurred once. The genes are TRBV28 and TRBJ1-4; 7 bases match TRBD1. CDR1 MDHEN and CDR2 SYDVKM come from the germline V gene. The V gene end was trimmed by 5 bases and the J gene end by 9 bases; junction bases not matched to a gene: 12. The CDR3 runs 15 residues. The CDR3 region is CASSLVGTEMKKLFF. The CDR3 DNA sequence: TGTGCCAGCAGTCTCGTCGGGACAGAGATGAAAAAACTGTTTTTT.